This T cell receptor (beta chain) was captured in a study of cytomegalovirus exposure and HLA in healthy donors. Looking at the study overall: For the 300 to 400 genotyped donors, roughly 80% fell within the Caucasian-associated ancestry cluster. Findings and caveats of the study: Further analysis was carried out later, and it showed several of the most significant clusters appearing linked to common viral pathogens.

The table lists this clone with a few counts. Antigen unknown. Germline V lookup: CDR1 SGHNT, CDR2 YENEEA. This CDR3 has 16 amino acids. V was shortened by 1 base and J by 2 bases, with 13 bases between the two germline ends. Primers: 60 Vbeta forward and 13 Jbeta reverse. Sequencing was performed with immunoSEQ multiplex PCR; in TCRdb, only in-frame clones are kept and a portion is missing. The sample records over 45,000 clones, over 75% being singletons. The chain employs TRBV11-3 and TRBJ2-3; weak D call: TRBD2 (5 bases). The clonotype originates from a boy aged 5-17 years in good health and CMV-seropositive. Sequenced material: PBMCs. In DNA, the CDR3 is TGTGCCAGCAGCTTAGGCGGGCCCGCATCCACAGATACGCAGTATTTT. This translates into CASSLGGPASTDTQYF.